The T cell receptor (beta chain) described here comes from a study of cytomegalovirus exposure and HLA in healthy donors. The PCR employed 60 Vbeta primers together with 13 Jbeta primers. Measured with immunoSEQ multiplex PCR; TCRdb has only the in-frame clones, and not every one. The sample holds 100,000 to 150,000 clones; 80% are singletons and the top ten take more than 1%. This clonotype was obtained from a female donor in good health and CMV-seronegative. Sample: PBMCs.

The CDR3 region is CASHPGLPSQNTGELFF. CDR3 DNA: TGCGCCAGCCACCCGGGACTTCCATCCCAAAACACCGGGGAGCTGTTTTTT. This chain connects TRBV10-2 to TRBJ2-2; tentative D call: TRBD2 (6 bases). V was trimmed by 8 bases and J by 2 bases, leaving 21 bases between them. Germline loops: CDR1 WSHSY, CDR2 SAAADI. The CDR3 is made up of 17 amino acids.